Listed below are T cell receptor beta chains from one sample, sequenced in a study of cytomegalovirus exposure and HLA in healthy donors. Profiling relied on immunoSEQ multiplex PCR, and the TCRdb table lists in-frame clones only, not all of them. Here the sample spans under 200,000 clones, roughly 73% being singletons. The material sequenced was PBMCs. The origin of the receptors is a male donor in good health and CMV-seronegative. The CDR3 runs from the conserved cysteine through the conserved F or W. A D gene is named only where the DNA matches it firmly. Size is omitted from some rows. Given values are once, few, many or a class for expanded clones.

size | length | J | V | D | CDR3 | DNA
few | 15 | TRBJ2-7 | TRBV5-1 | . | CASSLASGPSYEQYF | TGCGCCAGCAGCTTGGCCAGCGGGCCCTCCTACGAGCAGTACTTC
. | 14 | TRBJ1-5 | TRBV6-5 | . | CASSYLGAAQPQHF | TGTGCCAGCAGTTACTTAGGGGCTGCTCAGCCCCAGCATTTT
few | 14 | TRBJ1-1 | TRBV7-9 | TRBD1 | CASRYRDRNTEAFF | TGTGCCAGCCGGTACCGGGACAGGAACACTGAAGCTTTCTTT
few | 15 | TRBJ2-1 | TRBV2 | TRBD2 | CASSLIAGGQIEQFF | TGTGCCAGCAGTCTAATAGCGGGGGGCCAGATTGAGCAGTTCTTC
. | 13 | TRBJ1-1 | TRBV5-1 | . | CASSGGTNTEAFF | TGCGCCAGCAGCGGGGGCACGAACACTGAAGCTTTCTTT
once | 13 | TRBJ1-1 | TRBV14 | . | CASSQQRNTEAFF | TGTGCCAGCAGCCAGCAGCGGAACACTGAAGCTTTCTTT
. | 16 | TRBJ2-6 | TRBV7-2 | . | CASSLTPTSGANVLTF | TGTGCCAGCAGCTTAACACCCACCTCTGGGGCCAACGTCCTGACTTTC
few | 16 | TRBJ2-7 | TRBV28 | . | CASSSPSGTLTYEQYF | TGTGCCAGCAGTTCACCATCCGGGACATTGACCTACGAGCAGTACTTC
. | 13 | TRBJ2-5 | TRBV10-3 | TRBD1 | CATKGQDLETQYF | TGTGCCACGAAGGGACAGGACCTAGAGACCCAGTACTTC
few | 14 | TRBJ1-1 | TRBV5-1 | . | CASSLASQKTEAFF | TGCGCCAGCAGCTTGGCGTCCCAGAAGACTGAAGCTTTCTTT
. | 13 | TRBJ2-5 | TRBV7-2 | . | CASSFKRQETQYF | TGTGCCAGCAGCTTCAAGCGGCAAGAGACCCAGTACTTC
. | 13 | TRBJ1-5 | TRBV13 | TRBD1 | CASSRQGDQPQHF | TGTGCCAGTAGCCGACAGGGGGATCAGCCCCAGCATTTT